This note documents a single T cell receptor beta chain sequence. This record belongs to a study of blood T cell repertoires in COVID-19. For the study at large: Donors in the United States, Italy and Spain gave samples during acute or convalescent COVID-19. The analysed material was cDNA or gDNA that came from T cells, B-cell-depleted T cells, or PBMCs.

Unmatched junction bases numbered 3, after V lost 6 bases and J lost 1 base. The CDR3 consists of 15 residues. CDR1 is MNHNY and CDR2 is SVGAGI in the germline V gene (reference sequence). Authors' analysis steps: Amplification with reference gene primers provided the estimates of nucleated cell counts. The repertoire was sequenced with immunoSEQ multiplex PCR; TCRdb's copy has only in-frame clones and lacks some. The V and J calls and clone size come from that table; D and trimming were worked out from the DNA. The sample lists around 250,000 clones, under 85% seen once, with more than 1.5% in the top ten.

The V call is TRBV6-6, the J call TRBJ2-6, with TRBD1 identical over 7 bases. This sequence was found in a man aged 30 to 45 who had recovered from COVID-19. The sample consisted of peripheral blood. CDR3: CASRLTGSGANVLTF. The CDR3 DNA follows: TGTGCCAGCAGACTGACAGGGTCTGGGGCCAACGTCCTGACTTTC.